This TCR beta chain was observed in a study of T cells in women clearing cervical HPV infection. Study observations and caveats: TRBV6-7 relative abundance averaged 0.11% in cases and less than 0.2% in controls. Unknown T-cell numbers per sample may underlie the richness differences.

Germline CDR1 SNHLY, CDR2 FYNNEI. The CDR3 runs 14 residues. All participants had a single incident cervical HPV16 infection, and prevalent HPV16 infections were excluded. Genomic DNA, averaging approximately 1,300 ng per sample, yielded TCR beta CDR3 via immunoSEQ. Measured with immunoSEQ multiplex PCR; TCRdb has only the in-frame clones, and not every one. The sample has fewer than 35,000 clones. As concerns this clone: Its specificity is not known. Read data end 3 residues before the CDR3 end; the end is taken from the germline J gene.

The specimen was blood buffy coat. This clonotype originated in a woman aged 18 to 75 with a cervical HPV16 infection that either progressed to CIN3+ or cleared (not recorded which). The rearrangement links TRBV2 to TRBJ2-2; 7 bases are shared with TRBD1. The covered CDR3 bases are TGTGCCAGCAGAGAGGGACAGCTAAATGAAAAG. Translating it yields CASREGQLNEK. The full CDR3 sequence reads CASREGQLNEKLFF. The full variable domain, its missing parts supplied by reference TRBV2 and TRBJ2-2, is EPEVTQTPSHQVTQMGQEVILRCVPISNHLYFYWYRQILGQKVEFLVSFYNNEISEKSEIFDDQFSVERPDGSNFTLKIRSTKLEDSAMYFCASREGQLNEKLFFGEGSRLTVL.